This is a list of T cell receptor beta chains from one sample in a study of blood T cells in healthy people across ages. One entry per CDR3 protein, called by TCRdb with MiXCR from the 5' RACE reads. The sample lists some 710,000 distinct CDR3 sequences, 22% seen once, with 22% in the top ten. The specimen was blood. The receptors originated from a man between 65 and 85 years old in good health. Each CDR3 is given with its conserved first and last residue. D genes are given only for firm matches. Expanded clones are given a class, and other clones once, few, many or no size at all.

D gene	J gene	V gene	clone size	CDR3 protein	CDR3 DNA
-	TRBJ2-5	TRBV5-1	few	CASSLDSSGQETQYF	TGCGCCAGCAGCTTGGATAGTAGCGGTCAAGAGACCCAGTACTTC
-	TRBJ2-3	TRBV3-1	-	CASSQYSGTQYF	TGTGCCAGCAGCCAATATTCGGGTACGCAGTATTTT
TRBD2	TRBJ2-2	TRBV20-1	few	CSARDYSGTSGTARTGELFF	TGCAGTGCTAGAGATTACAGCGGGACTAGCGGGACGGCGAGGACCGGGGAGCTGTTTTTT
TRBD2	TRBJ2-1	TRBV3-1	few	CASSLSGGGSYNEQFF	TGTGCCAGCAGCCTGAGTGGGGGGGGGTCCTACAATGAGCAGTTCTTC
-	TRBJ2-5	TRBV27	few	CASSLGSLQETQYF	TGTGCCAGCAGTCTAGGCAGCCTCCAAGAGACCCAGTACTTC
-	TRBJ2-6	TRBV6-5	once	CASSYRTTRSGANVLTF	TGTGCCAGCAGTTACCGGACAACCAGGTCTGGGGCCAACGTCCTGACTTTC
-	TRBJ2-4	TRBV10-3	few	CAISDRGNIQYF	TGTGCCATCAGTGACAGGGGAAACATTCAGTACTTC
-	TRBJ1-2	TRBV28	-	CASTGAVYGYTF	TGTGCCAGCACCGGCGCGGTATATGGCTACACCTTC
-	TRBJ2-7	TRBV11-3	-	CASSLAGPPEQYF	TGTGCCAGCAGCTTAGCAGGGCCTCCGGAGCAGTACTTC
-	TRBJ2-3	TRBV9	-	CASSVAGVGTDTQYF	TGTGCCAGCAGCGTAGCGGGAGTGGGCACAGATACGCAGTATTTT
-	TRBJ2-1	TRBV12-3/TRBV12-4	-	CASTLLDEQFF	TGTGCCAGTACCCTTTTGGATGAGCAGTTCTTC
TRBD1	TRBJ1-5	TRBV6-6	-	CASTPGGQGLQPQHF	TGTGCCAGCACCCCTGGGGGACAGGGTTTACAGCCCCAGCATTTT
TRBD1	TRBJ2-1	TRBV10-3	few	CAIRTGGGNEQSF	TGTGCCATCAGAACAGGGGGTGGTAATGAGCAGTCCTTC
-	TRBJ2-4	TRBV6-6	-	CASSYSAGSAKNIQYF	TGTGCCAGCAGTTACTCGGCAGGGAGTGCCAAAAACATTCAGTACTTC
-	TRBJ2-1	TRBV7-3	-	CASSLSGGNNEQFF	TGTGCCAGCAGCTTAAGTGGAGGGAACAATGAGCAGTTCTTC
TRBD1	TRBJ2-1	TRBV15	few	CATSIHGTGYNEQFF	TGTGCCACCAGCATCCACGGGACAGGCTACAATGAGCAGTTCTTC
-	TRBJ1-1	TRBV7-6	-	CASSLFANTEAFF	TGTGCCAGCAGCTTATTTGCGAACACTGAAGCTTTCTTT
-	TRBJ2-5	TRBV3-1	-	CASSWSGETQYF	TGTGCCAGCAGCTGGTCCGGGGAGACCCAGTACTTC
-	TRBJ2-3	TRBV28	many	CASVGGVGTDTQYF	TGTGCCAGCGTAGGGGGGGTAGGCACAGATACGCAGTATTTT
-	TRBJ2-1	TRBV5-6	-	CASSVPRVVSYNEQFF	TGTGCCAGCAGCGTGCCTCGGGTGGTGTCCTACAATGAGCAGTTCTTC
-	TRBJ2-3	TRBV6-5	few	CASSRTRRAVRTDTQYF	TGTGCCAGCAGCCGAACCCGCCGGGCGGTAAGGACAGATACGCAGTATTTT
TRBD1	TRBJ1-1	TRBV5-1	-	CASSIGQENTEAFF	TGCGCCAGCAGCATAGGACAGGAGAACACTGAAGCTTTCTTT
-	TRBJ1-2	TRBV9	few	CASSVEPANYGYTF	TGTGCCAGCAGCGTAGAGCCGGCTAACTATGGCTACACCTTC
-	TRBJ1-6	TRBV6-2/TRBV6-3	few	CASSYPSHSPLHF	TGTGCCAGCAGCTATCCCTCCCATTCACCCCTCCACTTT
-	TRBJ2-7	TRBV20-1	few	CSATGPPSYEQYF	TGCAGTGCTACTGGGCCCCCTAGCTACGAGCAGTACTTC
-	TRBJ1-1	TRBV15	-	CATSPHGYTEAFF	TGTGCCACCAGCCCCCATGGTTACACTGAAGCTTTCTTT
TRBD2	TRBJ2-1	TRBV3-1	few	CASTSGLYNEQFF	TGTGCCAGCACATCGGGACTATACAATGAGCAGTTCTTC
-	TRBJ2-7	TRBV12-3/TRBV12-4	-	CASSLTATYEQYF	TGTGCCAGCAGTTTGACAGCCACCTACGAGCAGTACTTC
-	TRBJ2-5	TRBV27	many	CASSPGTYQETQYF	TGTGCCAGCAGCCCAGGAACGTACCAAGAGACCCAGTACTTC
TRBD1	TRBJ1-1	TRBV7-9	few	CASSPDRGQQTEAFF	TGTGCCAGCAGCCCAGACAGGGGGCAACAGACTGAAGCTTTCTTT
TRBD2	TRBJ2-1	TRBV12-3/TRBV12-4	few	CASSLWLAGPNEQFF	TGTGCCAGCAGTTTATGGCTAGCGGGACCCAATGAGCAGTTCTTC
-	TRBJ2-1	TRBV11-3	-	CASSFWQYNEQFF	TGTGCCAGCAGCTTCTGGCAGTACAATGAGCAGTTCTTC
TRBD2	TRBJ2-2	TRBV12-3/TRBV12-4	-	CASGGVRGGTGELFF	TGTGCCAGCGGGGGGGTGCGGGGGGGCACCGGGGAGCTGTTTTTT
-	TRBJ1-5	TRBV24-1	few	CATSDSVSGGTQPQHF	TGTGCCACCAGTGATTCAGTATCTGGGGGGACTCAGCCCCAGCATTTT
-	TRBJ1-2	TRBV5-1	few	CASSAGGPNYGYTF	TGCGCCAGCTCAGCCGGCGGACCTAACTATGGCTACACCTTC
TRBD2	TRBJ2-1	TRBV7-2	few	CASSSGGTISYNEQFF	TGTGCCAGCAGCTCCGGGGGGACGATCTCCTACAATGAGCAGTTCTTC
-	TRBJ2-3	TRBV18	few	CASCGQEGQPQYF	TGTGCCAGCTGCGGACAAGAAGGTCAGCCCCAGTATTTT
-	TRBJ2-3	TRBV4-3	-	CASSQDWGEATDTQYF	TGCGCCAGCAGCCAAGATTGGGGGGAGGCTACAGATACGCAGTATTTT
TRBD1	TRBJ1-4	TRBV20-1	-	CSAPGQGRSNEKLFF	TGCAGTGCTCCCGGACAGGGGCGATCTAATGAAAAACTGTTTTTT
TRBD1	TRBJ2-3	TRBV3-1	-	CASSRDGTGSDTQYF	TGTGCCAGCAGCCGAGATGGGACAGGGTCAGATACGCAGTATTTT
-	TRBJ2-1	TRBV12-3/TRBV12-4	many	CASSPLGGDEQFF	TGTGCCAGCAGTCCCCTTGGTGGCGATGAGCAGTTCTTC
-	TRBJ1-5	TRBV12-3/TRBV12-4	-	CASSRITSNQPQHF	TGTGCCAGCAGTCGTATCACTAGCAATCAGCCCCAGCATTTT
TRBD1	TRBJ1-4	TRBV27	few	CASSRQGYMEKLFF	TGTGCCAGCAGCCGACAGGGTTATATGGAAAAACTGTTTTTT
TRBD1	TRBJ1-1	TRBV5-1	-	CASNDGTGGRNTEAFF	TGCGCCAGCAACGACGGGACAGGGGGTAGGAACACTGAAGCTTTCTTT
-	TRBJ2-3	TRBV27	few	CASIKRARKSTDTQYF	TGTGCCAGTATCAAAAGGGCCCGGAAATCCACAGATACGCAGTATTTT
-	TRBJ2-1	TRBV11-2	-	CASSGAGIRRNEQFF	TGTGCCAGCAGCGGGGCGGGTATACGACGCAATGAGCAGTTCTTC
-	TRBJ2-3	TRBV29-1	many	CSVDFDGTDTQYF	TGCAGCGTTGACTTCGACGGCACAGATACGCAGTATTTT
TRBD2	TRBJ2-5	TRBV12-3/TRBV12-4	few	CASRIGLAGGETQYF	TGTGCCAGCAGAATAGGACTAGCGGGAGGGGAGACCCAGTACTTC
-	TRBJ1-2	TRBV28	few	CASSLLQGSYGYAF	TGTGCCAGCAGTTTACTCCAGGGGTCCTATGGCTACGCCTTC
-	TRBJ1-1	TRBV7-2	-	CASSFGGLKEAFF	TGTGCCAGCAGCTTCGGGGGACTAAAGGAAGCTTTCTTT